The clone carrying this T cell receptor (beta chain) occurred many times. The antigen remains undetermined. V lost 6 bases and J lost 6; bases outside the gene matches: 4. The CDR3 spans 14 residues. This specimen belongs to a study of T cell repertoires in cytomegalovirus infection. About the research overall: CMV infection plus the matching HLA type was flagged by public TCR beta signatures. General study points: It was HLA-C-restricted CMV-specific TCR beta clonotypes that dominated the response ex vivo. Pooled public TCR beta family frequency picked out CMV carriers with the relevant HLA.

MiXCR, applied by TCRdb to the reads, yields one record per CDR3 protein. The sample yields about 260,000 distinct CDR3 sequences, approximately 14% seen once. The sequence was collected from a human donor in good health (CMV status not recorded). Some clones in this sample may be carry-over from other donors' samples. The chain couples TRBV12-3 or TRBV12-4 to TRBJ1-5, with TRBD1 identical over 11 bases. The material sequenced was PBMCs. The CDR3 sequence is CASSPGQGVQPQHF. In nucleotides, the CDR3 is TGTGCCAGCAGCCCGGGACAGGGGGTTCAGCCCCAGCATTTT.